The T cell receptor beta chain described here comes from a study of Graves' ophthalmopathy and Graves' hyperthyroidism. Study overall: Untreated patients at initial diagnosis provided peripheral blood. Points from the study as a whole: Thyroid clonotypes that were expanded above 0.001 frequency mostly also appeared in blood. Ophthalmopathy progression cases were predicted by the model with approximately 71% sensitivity and 72% to 85% specificity.

Using RNA transcripts, the TCR beta CDR3 regions were amplified. Amplification began with first-round RT-PCR using HTBI primers, then second-round multiplex PCR was performed. One entry per CDR3 protein results from TCRdb running MiXCR on the multiplex PCR reads. The sample includes about 400,000 distinct CDR3 sequences, roughly 14% of them seen just once. Symptoms, serum thyroxine and TRAb, thyroid ultrasound, and orbital computed tomography formed the diagnostic basis. On this clonotype itself: Its matching antigen is unknown.

Germline CDR1 and CDR2: SGHRS and YFSETQ. This CDR3 comprises 17 residues. The J segment lost 6 bases and the V segment lost 3 bases, leaving 9 bases of the junction unmatched. The rearrangement uses TRBV5-1 and TRBJ2-2, with 12 bases matching TRBD2. The TCR originated in a woman in her late teens or twenties with stable Graves' hyperthyroidism. The sample comprised peripheral blood. The CDR3 loop is CASSWTSGAQRAGELFF. Here the CDR3 DNA reads TGCGCCAGCAGCTGGACTAGCGGGGCCCAGCGGGCCGGGGAGCTGTTTTTT.